The present entry profiles one T cell receptor beta chain with its context. The data derive from a study of response to subunit inactivated influenza vaccine. TCRdb re-called the RT-PCR reads with MiXCR, one entry per CDR3 protein. The repertoire holds 400,000 to 550,000 distinct CDR3 sequences, 25% seen once, with about 1.9% in the top ten. The CDR3 has 16 residues. Between the trimmed V and J ends, which lost 0 bases and 0 bases, there was a span of 8 bases. Germline assignment: CDR1 MNHEY and CDR2 SVGAGI. This TCR was sampled from a man over 45 who received an inactivated influenza vaccine. The gene calls are TRBV6-5 and TRBJ2-2; D may be TRBD2 (5 bases). The sequencing here drew on CD4+ T cells sorted from PBMCs, taken approximately 5 days after vaccination. Here the CDR3 DNA reads TGTGCCAGCAGTTACTCGAGCGGTACGAACACCGGGGAGCTGTTTTTT. Its protein is CASSYSSGTNTGELFF.